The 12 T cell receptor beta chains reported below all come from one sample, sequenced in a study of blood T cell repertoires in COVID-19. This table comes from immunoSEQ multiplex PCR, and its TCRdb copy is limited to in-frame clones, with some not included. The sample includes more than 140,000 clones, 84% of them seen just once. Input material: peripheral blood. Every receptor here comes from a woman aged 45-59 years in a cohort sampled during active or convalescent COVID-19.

In DNA, the CDR3 is TGTGCCTGGACTATTGGCAGGACTAGAAACACCATATATTTT. This encodes CAWTIGRTRNTIYF. V and J are TRBV30 and TRBJ1-3; no definite D call. Trimming took 4 bases from V and 5 from J, leaving 15 bases between them. This CDR3 is 14 amino acids long. Germline CDR1 and CDR2: GTSNPN and SVGIG (reference sequence).

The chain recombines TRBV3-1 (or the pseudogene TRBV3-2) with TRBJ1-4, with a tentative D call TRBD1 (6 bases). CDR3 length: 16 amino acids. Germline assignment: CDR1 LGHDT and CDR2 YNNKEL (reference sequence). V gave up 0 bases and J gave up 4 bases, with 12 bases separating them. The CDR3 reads CASSQEWDTDNEKLFF. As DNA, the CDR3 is TGTGCCAGCAGCCAAGAGTGGGACACAGATAATGAAAAACTGTTTTTT.

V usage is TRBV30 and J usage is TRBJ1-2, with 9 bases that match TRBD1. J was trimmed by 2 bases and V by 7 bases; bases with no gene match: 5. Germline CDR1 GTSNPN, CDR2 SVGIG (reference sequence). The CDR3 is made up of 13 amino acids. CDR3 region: CAYRDRANYGYTF. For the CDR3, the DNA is TGTGCCTACCGGGACAGGGCGAACTATGGCTACACCTTC.

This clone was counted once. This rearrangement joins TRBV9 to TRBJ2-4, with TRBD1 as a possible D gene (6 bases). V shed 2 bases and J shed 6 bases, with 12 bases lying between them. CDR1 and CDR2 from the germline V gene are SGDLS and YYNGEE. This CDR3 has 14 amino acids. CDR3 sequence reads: CASSVGRGGNIQYF. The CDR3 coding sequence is TGTGCCAGCAGCGTCGGCAGGGGCGGAAACATTCAGTACTTC.

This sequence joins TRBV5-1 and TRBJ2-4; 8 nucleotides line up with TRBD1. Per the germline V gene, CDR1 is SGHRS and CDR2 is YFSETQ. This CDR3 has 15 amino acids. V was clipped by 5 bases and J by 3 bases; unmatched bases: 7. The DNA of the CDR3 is TGCGCCAGCAGGGACAGGGAAGGGGGCAAAAACATTCAGTACTTC. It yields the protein CASRDREGGKNIQYF.

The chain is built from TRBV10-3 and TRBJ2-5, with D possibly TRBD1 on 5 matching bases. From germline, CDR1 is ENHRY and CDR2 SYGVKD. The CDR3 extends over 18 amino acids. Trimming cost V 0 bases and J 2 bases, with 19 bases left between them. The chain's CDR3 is CAISESGPTGLTQETQYF. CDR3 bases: TGTGCCATCAGTGAGTCGGGCCCCACAGGCCTGACACAAGAGACCCAGTACTTC.

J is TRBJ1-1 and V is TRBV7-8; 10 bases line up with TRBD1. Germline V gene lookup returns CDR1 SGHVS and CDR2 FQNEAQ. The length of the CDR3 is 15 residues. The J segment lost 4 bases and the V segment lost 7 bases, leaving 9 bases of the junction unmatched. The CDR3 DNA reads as TGTGCCAGCACCACCGACAGGGGGCCCGGCACTGAAGCTTTCTTT. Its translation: CASTTDRGPGTEAFF.

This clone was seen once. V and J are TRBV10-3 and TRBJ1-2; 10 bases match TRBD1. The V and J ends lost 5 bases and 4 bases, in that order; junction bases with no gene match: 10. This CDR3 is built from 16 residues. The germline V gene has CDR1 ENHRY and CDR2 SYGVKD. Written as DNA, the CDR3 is TGTGCCATCAGTAACCGGGACAGGGGATTGGGCTATGGCTACACCTTC. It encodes CAISNRDRGLGYGYTF.

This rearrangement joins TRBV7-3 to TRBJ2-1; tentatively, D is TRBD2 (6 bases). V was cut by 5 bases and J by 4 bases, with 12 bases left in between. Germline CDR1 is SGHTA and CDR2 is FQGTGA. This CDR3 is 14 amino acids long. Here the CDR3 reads CASSMAGRYNEQFF. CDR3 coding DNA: TGTGCCAGCAGCATGGCGGGGAGATACAATGAGCAGTTCTTC.

The CDR3 DNA reads TGCGCCAGCAGCTTGCGACAGATGAACACTGAAGCTTTCTTT. Translation gives CASSLRQMNTEAFF. The rearrangement joins TRBV5-1 to TRBJ1-1; the D gene is possibly TRBD1 (5 bases). V was pared by 1 base and J by 0 bases, with 7 bases between. This CDR3 is 14 amino acids long. Germline CDR1 and CDR2: SGHRS and YFSETQ. Supplemented by reference TRBV5-1 and TRBJ1-1, the full variable domain reads KAGVTQTPRYLIKTRGQQVTLSCSPISGHRSVSWYQQTPGQGLQFLFEYFSETQRNKGNFPGRFSGRQFSNSRSEMNVSTLELGDSALYLCASSLRQMNTEAFFGQGTRLTVV.

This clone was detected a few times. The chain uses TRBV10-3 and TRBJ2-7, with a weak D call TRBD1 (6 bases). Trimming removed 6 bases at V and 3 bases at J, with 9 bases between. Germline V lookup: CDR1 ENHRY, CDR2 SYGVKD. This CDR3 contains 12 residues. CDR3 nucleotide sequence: TGTGCCATCAGGGACAGTTTCTACGAGCAGTACTTC. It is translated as CAIRDSFYEQYF.

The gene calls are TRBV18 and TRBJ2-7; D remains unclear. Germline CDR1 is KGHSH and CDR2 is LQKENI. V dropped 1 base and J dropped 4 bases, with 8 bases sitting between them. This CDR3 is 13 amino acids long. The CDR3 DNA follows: TGTGCCAGCTCACCACACCCCAGGTACGAGCAGTACTTC. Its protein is CASSPHPRYEQYF.